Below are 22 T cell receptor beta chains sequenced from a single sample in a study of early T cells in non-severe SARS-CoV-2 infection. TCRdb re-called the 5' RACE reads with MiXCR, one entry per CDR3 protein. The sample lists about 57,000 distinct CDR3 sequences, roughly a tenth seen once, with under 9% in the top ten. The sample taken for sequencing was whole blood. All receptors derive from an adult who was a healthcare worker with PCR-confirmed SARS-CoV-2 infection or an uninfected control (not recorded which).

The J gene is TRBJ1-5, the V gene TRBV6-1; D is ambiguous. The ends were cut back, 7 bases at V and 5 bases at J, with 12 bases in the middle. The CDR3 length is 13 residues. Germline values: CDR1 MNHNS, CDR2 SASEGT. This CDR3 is CASTSWLDQPQHF. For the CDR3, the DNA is TGTGCCAGCACCTCTTGGTTGGATCAGCCCCAGCATTTT.

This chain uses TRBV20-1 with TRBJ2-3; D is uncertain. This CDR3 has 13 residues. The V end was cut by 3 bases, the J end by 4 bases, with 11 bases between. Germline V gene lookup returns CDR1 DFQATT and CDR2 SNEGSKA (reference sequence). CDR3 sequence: CSASAGLADTQYF. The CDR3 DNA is TGCAGTGCTAGTGCCGGATTGGCAGATACGCAGTATTTT.

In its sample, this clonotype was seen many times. The CDR3: CASTPTAPNYGYTF. The CDR3 DNA sequence: TGTGCCAGTACCCCGACGGCTCCGAACTATGGCTACACCTTC. The gene calls are TRBV19 and TRBJ1-2; D ambiguous. The CDR3 covers 14 residues. Germline-derived CDR1 and CDR2 are LNHDA and SQIVND (reference sequence). V lost 7 bases, J lost 2 bases, and 14 bases lay in between.

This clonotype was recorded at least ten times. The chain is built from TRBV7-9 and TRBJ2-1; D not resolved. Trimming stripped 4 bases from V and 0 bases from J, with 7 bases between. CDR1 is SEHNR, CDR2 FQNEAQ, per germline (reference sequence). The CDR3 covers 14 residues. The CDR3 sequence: CASSSTSSYNEQFF. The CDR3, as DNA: TGTGCCAGCAGCTCCACCAGCTCCTACAATGAGCAGTTCTTC.

CDR3 in DNA: TGTGCCAGTAGTATGACGACAGGGGACTATGGCTACACCTTC. As protein: CASSMTTGDYGYTF. The chain combines TRBV19 with TRBJ1-2, with 8 bases identical to TRBD1. Germline trimming cut 3 bases from V and 3 bases from J; bases unmatched to any gene: 3. The CDR3 is 14 residues long. Germline assignment: CDR1 LNHDA and CDR2 SQIVND (reference sequence).

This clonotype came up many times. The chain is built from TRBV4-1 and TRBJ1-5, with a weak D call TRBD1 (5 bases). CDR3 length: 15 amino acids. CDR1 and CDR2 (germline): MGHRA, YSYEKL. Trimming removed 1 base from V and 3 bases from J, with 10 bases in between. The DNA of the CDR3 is TGCGCCAGCAGCCAAGGTGGACACGACAATCAGCCCCAGCATTTT. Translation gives CASSQGGHDNQPQHF.

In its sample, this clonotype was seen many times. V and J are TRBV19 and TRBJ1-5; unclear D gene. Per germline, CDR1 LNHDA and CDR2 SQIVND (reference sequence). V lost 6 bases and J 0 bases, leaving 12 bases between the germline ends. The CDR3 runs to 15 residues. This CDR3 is CASRTKPYSNQPQHF. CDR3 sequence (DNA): TGTGCCAGTAGGACGAAACCTTATAGCAATCAGCCCCAGCATTTT.

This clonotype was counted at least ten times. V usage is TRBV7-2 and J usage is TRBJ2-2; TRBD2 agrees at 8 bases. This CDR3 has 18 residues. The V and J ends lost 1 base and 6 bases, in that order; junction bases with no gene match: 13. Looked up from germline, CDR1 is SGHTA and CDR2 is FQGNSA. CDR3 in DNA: TGTGCCAGCAGCTTAGATAGTGTTTCAGCGGGAGACGCCGGGGAGCTGTTTTTT. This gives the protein CASSLDSVSAGDAGELFF.

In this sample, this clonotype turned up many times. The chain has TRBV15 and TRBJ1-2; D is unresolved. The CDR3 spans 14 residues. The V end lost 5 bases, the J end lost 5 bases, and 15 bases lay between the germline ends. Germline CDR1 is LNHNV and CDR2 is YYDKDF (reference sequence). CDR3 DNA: TGTGCCACCAGCGGGATCCTAACCCAGTATGGCTACACCTTC. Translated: CATSGILTQYGYTF. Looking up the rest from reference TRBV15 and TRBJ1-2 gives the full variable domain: DAMVIQNPRYQVTQFGKPVTLSCSQTLNHNVMYWYQQKSSQAPKLLFHYYDKDFNNEADTPDNFQSRRPNTSFCFLDIRSPGLGDTAMYLCATSGILTQYGYTFGSGTRLTVV.

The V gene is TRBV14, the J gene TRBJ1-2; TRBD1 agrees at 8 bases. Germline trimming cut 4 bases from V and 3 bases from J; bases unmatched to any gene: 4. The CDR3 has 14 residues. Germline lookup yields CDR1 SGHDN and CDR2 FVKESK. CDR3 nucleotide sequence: TGTGCCAGCAGCCGGATGACAGGGGACTATGGCTACACCTTC. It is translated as CASSRMTGDYGYTF.

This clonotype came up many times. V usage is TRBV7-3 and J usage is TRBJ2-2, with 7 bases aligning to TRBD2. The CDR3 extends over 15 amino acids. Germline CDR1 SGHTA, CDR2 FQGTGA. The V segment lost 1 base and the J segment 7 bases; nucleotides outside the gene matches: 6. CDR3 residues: CASSLMAPGGGELFF. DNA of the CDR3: TGTGCCAGCAGCTTAATGGCCCCGGGAGGCGGGGAGCTGTTTTTT.

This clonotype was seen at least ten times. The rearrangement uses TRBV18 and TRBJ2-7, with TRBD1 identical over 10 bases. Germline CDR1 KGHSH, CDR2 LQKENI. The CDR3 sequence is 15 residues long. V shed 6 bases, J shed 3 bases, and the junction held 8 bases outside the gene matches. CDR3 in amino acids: CASSRDRGSHYEQYF. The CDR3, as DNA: TGTGCCAGCTCGAGGGACAGGGGCTCTCACTACGAGCAGTACTTC.

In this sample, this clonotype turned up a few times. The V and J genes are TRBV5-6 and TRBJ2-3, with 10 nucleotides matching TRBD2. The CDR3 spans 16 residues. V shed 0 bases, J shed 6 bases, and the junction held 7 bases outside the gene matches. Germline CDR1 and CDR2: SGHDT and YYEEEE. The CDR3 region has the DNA TGTGCCAGCAGCTTGGCCCTGACTAGCGGGCTCGATACGCAGTATTTT. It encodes CASSLALTSGLDTQYF.

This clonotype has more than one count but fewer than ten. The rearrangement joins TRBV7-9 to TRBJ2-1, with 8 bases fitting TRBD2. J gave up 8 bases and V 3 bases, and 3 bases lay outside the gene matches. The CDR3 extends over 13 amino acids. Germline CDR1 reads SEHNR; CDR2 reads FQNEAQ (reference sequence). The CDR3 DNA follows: TGTGCCAGCAGCTTCTTCGGGAGGGATGAGCAGTTCTTC. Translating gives CASSFFGRDEQFF.

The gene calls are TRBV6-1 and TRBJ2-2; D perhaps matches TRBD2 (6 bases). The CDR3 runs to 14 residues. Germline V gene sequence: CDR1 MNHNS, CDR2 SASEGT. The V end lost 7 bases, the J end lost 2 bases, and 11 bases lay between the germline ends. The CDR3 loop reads CASTGLLNTGELFF. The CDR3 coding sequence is TGTGCCAGCACGGGACTCTTAAACACCGGGGAGCTGTTTTTT.

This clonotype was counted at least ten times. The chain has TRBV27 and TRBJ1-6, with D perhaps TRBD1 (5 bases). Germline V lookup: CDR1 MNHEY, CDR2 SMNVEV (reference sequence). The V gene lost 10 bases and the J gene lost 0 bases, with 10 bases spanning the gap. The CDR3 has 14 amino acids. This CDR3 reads CATRVFSYNSPLHF. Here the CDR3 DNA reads TGTGCCACCAGGGTTTTCTCCTATAATTCACCCCTCCACTTT.

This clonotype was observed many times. The CDR3 protein is CASSPLRDDSPLHF. CDR3 bases: TGTGCCAGCTCACCATTGAGGGATGATTCACCCCTCCACTTT. The chain carries TRBV18 and TRBJ1-6; D is undetermined. This CDR3 region has 14 residues. Trimming shortened V by 2 bases and J by 8 bases, and 10 bases separated the two germline ends. CDR1 and CDR2 (germline): KGHSH, LQKENI.

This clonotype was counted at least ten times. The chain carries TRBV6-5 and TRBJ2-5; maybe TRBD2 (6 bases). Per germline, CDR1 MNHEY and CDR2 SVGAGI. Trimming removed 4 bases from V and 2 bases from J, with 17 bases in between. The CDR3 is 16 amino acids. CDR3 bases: TGTGCCAGCAGTTCATCCCCGACTAGATTTCAAGAGACCCAGTACTTC. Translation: CASSSSPTRFQETQYF.

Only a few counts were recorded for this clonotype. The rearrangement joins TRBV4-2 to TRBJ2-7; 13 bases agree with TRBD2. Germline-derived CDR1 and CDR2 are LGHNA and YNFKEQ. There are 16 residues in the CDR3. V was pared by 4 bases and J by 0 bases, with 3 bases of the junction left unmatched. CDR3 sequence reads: CASSRLAGGRSYEQYF. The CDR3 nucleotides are TGTGCCAGCAGCCGACTAGCGGGAGGCCGCTCCTACGAGCAGTACTTC.

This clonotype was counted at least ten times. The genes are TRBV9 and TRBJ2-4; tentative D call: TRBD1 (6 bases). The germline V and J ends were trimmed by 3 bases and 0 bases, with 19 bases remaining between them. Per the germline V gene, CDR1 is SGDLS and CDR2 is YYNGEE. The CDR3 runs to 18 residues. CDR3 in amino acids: CASSERPQGSLAKNIQYF. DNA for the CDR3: TGTGCCAGCAGCGAACGACCGCAGGGGTCTCTAGCCAAAAACATTCAGTACTTC.

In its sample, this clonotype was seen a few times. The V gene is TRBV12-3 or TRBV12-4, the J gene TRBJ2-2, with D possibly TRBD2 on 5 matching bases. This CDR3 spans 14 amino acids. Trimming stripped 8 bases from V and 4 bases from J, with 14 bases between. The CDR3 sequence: CASRGFRGTGELFF. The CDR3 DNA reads TGTGCCAGCCGAGGGTTTCGGGGCACCGGGGAGCTGTTTTTT.

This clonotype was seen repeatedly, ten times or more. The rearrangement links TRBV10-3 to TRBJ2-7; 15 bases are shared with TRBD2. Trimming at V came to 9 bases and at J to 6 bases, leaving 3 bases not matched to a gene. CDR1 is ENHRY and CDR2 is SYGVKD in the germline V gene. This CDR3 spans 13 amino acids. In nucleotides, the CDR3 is TGTGCCATGGGACTAGCGGGAGGATCCGAGCAGTACTTC. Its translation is CAMGLAGGSEQYF.